Listed below are T cell receptor beta chains from one sample, sequenced in a study of CD8 T cells in Susac syndrome. One entry per CDR3 protein, called by TCRdb with MiXCR from the immunoSEQ multiplex PCR reads. The sample records about 240,000 distinct CDR3 sequences, approximately 95% being singletons. The material sequenced was CD4+ T cells from PBMCs. These receptors were obtained from a human donor with Susac syndrome. The CDR3 runs from the conserved cysteine through the conserved F or W. Each record gives: D gene, J gene, clone size, V gene, CDR3 DNA, CDR3 protein. D genes are given only for firm matches. Only part of the rows carry a size: once, few, many, or a class if the clone is expanded.

.	TRBJ2-5	.	TRBV29-1	TGCAGCGTTGACTGGGGAGAGACCCAGTACTTC	CSVDWGETQYF
.	TRBJ1-5	.	TRBV28	TGTGCCAGCAGCTCCTACAAGGGGCCCCAGCATTTT	CASSSYKGPQHF
.	TRBJ2-7	.	TRBV7-9	TGTGCCAGCAGCCGGAGTCCCTTCTACGAGCAGTACTTC	CASSRSPFYEQYF
TRBD2	TRBJ2-1	once	TRBV28	TGTGCCAGCAGGTGGACTAGCCCTGGGCCCAATGAGCAGTTCTTC	CASRWTSPGPNEQFF
TRBD2	TRBJ2-1	.	TRBV25-1	TGTGCCAGCAGTGATGATCTAGCGGGACTCTCCTACAATGAGCAGTTCTTC	CASSDDLAGLSYNEQFF
TRBD2	TRBJ2-7	once	TRBV9	TGTGCCAGCAGCGTAGCTATTGGCGGGGGGCAGGCCGAGCAGTACTTC	CASSVAIGGGQAEQYF
.	TRBJ2-1	.	TRBV6-1	TGTGCCAGCACAATGGGTGGGGCAGGTCAATACAATGAGCAGTTCTTC	CASTMGGAGQYNEQFF
.	TRBJ2-2	.	TRBV24-1	TGTGCCACCAGTGATTACCGAGGTAACACCGGGGAGCTGTTTTTT	CATSDYRGNTGELFF
.	TRBJ2-1	.	TRBV2	TGTGCCAGCAGCCTGTCCCAGGAGCAGTTCTTC	CASSLSQEQFF
.	TRBJ2-3	.	TRBV15	TGTGCCACCAGCAGAGATCGAAACGGGGCGGTGCAGTATTTT	CATSRDRNGAVQYF
.	TRBJ2-1	.	TRBV5-4	TGTGCCAGCAGGCGGACCACCAATGAGCAGTTCTTC	CASRRTTNEQFF
TRBD2	TRBJ2-1	.	TRBV7-2	TGTGCCAGCAGCTTATATACTAGCGGGAGGTACAATGAGCAGTTCTTC	CASSLYTSGRYNEQFF
TRBD2	TRBJ2-7	.	TRBV5-4	TGTGCCAGCAGCTTGTCCCTAGCGGGGCTCTACGAGCAGTACTTC	CASSLSLAGLYEQYF
.	TRBJ2-3	once	TRBV25-1	TGTGCCAGCAGTGTTAGGGGCACAGATACGCAGTATTTT	CASSVRGTDTQYF
TRBD2	TRBJ2-2	.	TRBV29-1	TGCAGCGTTGATAAAGCGGGAGATAACACCGGGGAGCTGTTTTTT	CSVDKAGDNTGELFF
.	TRBJ2-3	.	TRBV23-1	TGCGCCAGCAGTACCTCCAGCAGAGATCGCACAGATACGCAGTATTTT	CASSTSSRDRTDTQYF
.	TRBJ2-3	.	TRBV2	TGTGCCAGCCTTAGATTAAGGGTCACAGATACGCAGTATTTT	CASLRLRVTDTQYF
.	TRBJ1-4	.	TRBV29-1	TGCAGCGCAGTGCTCCTGGATGAAAAACTGTTTTTT	CSAVLLDEKLFF
.	TRBJ1-1	once	TRBV20-1	TGCAGCGGTTATGGAAGAGGCACTGAAGCTTTCTTT	CSGYGRGTEAFF
.	TRBJ2-3	few	TRBV14	TGTGCCAGCAGCCAACGGGGAAGCACAGATACGCAGTATTTT	CASSQRGSTDTQYF
.	TRBJ2-1	.	TRBV19	TGTGCCAGTAGTATTGTTAGTCTAGAGGGCTACAATGAGCAGTTCTTC	CASSIVSLEGYNEQFF
TRBD1	TRBJ2-5	.	TRBV12-3/TRBV12-4	TGTGCCAGCAGTTTTAGCCGGGGACAGTACCAAGAGACCCAGTACTTC	CASSFSRGQYQETQYF
TRBD2	TRBJ2-5	.	TRBV7-2	TGTGCCAGCAGCTTGACGCGACTAGCGGGACAAGAGACCCAGTACTTC	CASSLTRLAGQETQYF
.	TRBJ2-7	.	TRBV12-3/TRBV12-4	TGTGCCAGCAGACGGGACGACTACGAGCAGTACTTC	CASRRDDYEQYF
.	TRBJ1-1	.	TRBV11-2	TGTGCCAGCAGCCGTGGGTCTCTCTACATCATGAACACTGAAGCTTTCTTT	CASSRGSLYIMNTEAFF
.	TRBJ2-3	.	TRBV18	TGTGCCAGCTCACCACCCGGACTGGGGTTCGGGTGGGCAGATACGCAGTATTTT	CASSPPGLGFGWADTQYF
.	TRBJ2-4	.	TRBV20-1	TGCAGTGCTAGAGAAGCGGGGACAGTAAAAAACATTCAGTACTTC	CSAREAGTVKNIQYF
.	TRBJ1-1	.	TRBV4-1	TGCGCCAGCAGCCGCGGGGGGAGGGTCACTGAAGCTTTCTTT	CASSRGGRVTEAFF
TRBD2	TRBJ2-5	.	TRBV5-1	TGCGCCAGCAGGCGGGGGGAAGAGACCCAGTACTTC	CASRRGEETQYF
TRBD1	TRBJ2-5	once	TRBV15	TGTGCCACCAGCACGGAGGACAGGGCGAGAATAACCCAGTACTTC	CATSTEDRARITQYF
.	TRBJ2-5	.	TRBV29-1	TGCAGCGTATCGGACTCAGAGACCCAGTACTTC	CSVSDSETQYF
TRBD1	TRBJ1-3	.	TRBV18	TGTGCCAGCTCAACGGGACAGGACTCTGGAAACACCATATATTTT	CASSTGQDSGNTIYF
.	TRBJ2-7	.	TRBV12-3/TRBV12-4	TGTGCCAGCAGGCTCTTGGGAGTCGGGTACGAGCAGTACTTC	CASRLLGVGYEQYF
.	TRBJ1-5	.	TRBV20-1	TGCAGTGCTTCGGAACGGGGCGGCAACAATCAGCCCCAGCATTTT	CSASERGGNNQPQHF
.	TRBJ1-1	.	TRBV15	TGTGCCACCAGCAGAGAGGGGAGGAACACTGAAGCTTTCTTT	CATSREGRNTEAFF
.	TRBJ2-1	.	TRBV30	TGTGCCTGGAGCGGCGTGTCCTACAATGAGCAGTTCTTC	CAWSGVSYNEQFF
.	TRBJ2-7	.	TRBV28	TGTGCCAGCAGTTTCGTCAACAACTACGAGCAGTACTTC	CASSFVNNYEQYF
.	TRBJ2-1	.	TRBV29-1	TGCAGCGTTAAGGGGCGGCAGGCCATAAGGGGTGAGCAGTTCTTC	CSVKGRQAIRGEQFF
.	TRBJ2-7	.	TRBV18	TGTGCCAGCTCACCACTGGAGGGGGGGGAGCAGTACTTC	CASSPLEGGEQYF
.	TRBJ2-5	.	TRBV6-5	TGTGCCAGCAGTTACTTGGGTCCTAGGACAGAGACCCAGTACTTC	CASSYLGPRTETQYF
.	TRBJ1-1	.	TRBV5-1	TGCGCCAGCAGCACACAGGCGGACACTGAAGCTTTCTTT	CASSTQADTEAFF
.	TRBJ1-1	once	TRBV30	TGTGCCTGGTCCCCACGCAACACTGAAGCTTTCTTT	CAWSPRNTEAFF
TRBD2	TRBJ2-7	.	TRBV20-1	TGCAGTGCTAGAGATCGACTAGCTTCCTTCTACGAGCAGTACTTC	CSARDRLASFYEQYF
TRBD1	TRBJ1-4	.	TRBV10-3	TGTGCCACCCAGGGAACAGGGGACGTGGAAAAACTGTTTTTT	CATQGTGDVEKLFF
.	TRBJ2-7	.	TRBV29-1	TGCAGCGTTGACGGGGCAGGATCTACCTACGAGCAGTACTTC	CSVDGAGSTYEQYF
.	TRBJ2-7	.	TRBV12-3/TRBV12-4	TGTGCCAGCAGTTTAGGGAACAAGCCCTACGAGCAGTACTTC	CASSLGNKPYEQYF